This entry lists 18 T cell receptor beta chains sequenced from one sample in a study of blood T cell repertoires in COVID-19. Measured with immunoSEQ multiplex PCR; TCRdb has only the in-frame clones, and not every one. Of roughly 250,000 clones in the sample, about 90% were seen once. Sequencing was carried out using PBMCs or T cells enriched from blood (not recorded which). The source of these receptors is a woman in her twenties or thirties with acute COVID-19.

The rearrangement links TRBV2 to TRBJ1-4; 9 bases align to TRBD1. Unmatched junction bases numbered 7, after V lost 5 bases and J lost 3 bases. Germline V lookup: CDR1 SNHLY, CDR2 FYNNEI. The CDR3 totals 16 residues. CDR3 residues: CASSRGTGMPNEKLFF. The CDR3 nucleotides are TGTGCCAGCAGTAGGGGGACAGGGATGCCTAATGAAAAACTGTTTTTT.

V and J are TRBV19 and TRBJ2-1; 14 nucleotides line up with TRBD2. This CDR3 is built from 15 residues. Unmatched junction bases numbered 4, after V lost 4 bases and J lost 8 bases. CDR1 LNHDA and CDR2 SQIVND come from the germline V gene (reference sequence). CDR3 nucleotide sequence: TGTGCCAGTAGTACTGGACTAGCGGGGGGTTATGAGCAGTTCTTC. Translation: CASSTGLAGGYEQFF.

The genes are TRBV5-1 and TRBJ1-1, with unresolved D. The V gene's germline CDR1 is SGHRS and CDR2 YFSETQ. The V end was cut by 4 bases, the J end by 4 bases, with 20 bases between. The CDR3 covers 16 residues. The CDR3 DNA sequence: TGCGCCAGCAGCGCCTATGGTCGGGGAGGAAGCACTGAAGCTTTCTTT. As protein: CASSAYGRGGSTEAFF.

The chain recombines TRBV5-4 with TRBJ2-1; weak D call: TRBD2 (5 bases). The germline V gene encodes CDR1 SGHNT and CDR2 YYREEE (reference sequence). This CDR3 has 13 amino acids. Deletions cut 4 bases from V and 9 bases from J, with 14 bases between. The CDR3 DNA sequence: TGTGCCAGCAGCCAGCTGGGTCGGGGTGAGCAGTTCTTC. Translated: CASSQLGRGEQFF. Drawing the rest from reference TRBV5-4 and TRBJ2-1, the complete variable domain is ETGVTQSPTHLIKTRGQQVTLRCSSQSGHNTVSWYQQALGQGPQFIFQYYREEENGRGNFPPRFSGLQFPNYSSELNVNALELDDSALYLCASSQLGRGEQFFGPGTRLTVL.

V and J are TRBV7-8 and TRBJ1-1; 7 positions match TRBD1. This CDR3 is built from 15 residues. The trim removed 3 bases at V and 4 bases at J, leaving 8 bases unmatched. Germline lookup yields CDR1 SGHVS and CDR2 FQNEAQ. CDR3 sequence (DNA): TGTGCCAGCAGCTTGGAAGGGGGCAGGAGCACTGAAGCTTTCTTT. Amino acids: CASSLEGGRSTEAFF.

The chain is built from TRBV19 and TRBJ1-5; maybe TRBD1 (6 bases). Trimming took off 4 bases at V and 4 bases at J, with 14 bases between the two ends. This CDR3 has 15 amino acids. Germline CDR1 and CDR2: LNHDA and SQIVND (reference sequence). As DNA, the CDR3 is TGTGCCAGTAGTAGGGCAGGGGACCCAAATCAGCCCCAGCATTTT. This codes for CASSRAGDPNQPQHF. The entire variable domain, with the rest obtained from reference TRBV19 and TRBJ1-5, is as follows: DGGITQSPKYLFRKEGQNVTLSCEQNLNHDAMYWYRQDPGQGLRLIYYSQIVNDFQKGDIAEGYSVSREKKESFPLTVTSAQKNPTAFYLCASSRAGDPNQPQHFGDGTRLSIL.

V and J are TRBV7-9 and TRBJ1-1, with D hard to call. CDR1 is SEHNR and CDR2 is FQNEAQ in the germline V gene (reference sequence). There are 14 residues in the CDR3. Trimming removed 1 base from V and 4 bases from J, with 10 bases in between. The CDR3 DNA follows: TGTGCCAGCAGCTTAGTAGGTGGGCTCACTGAAGCTTTCTTT. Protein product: CASSLVGGLTEAFF.

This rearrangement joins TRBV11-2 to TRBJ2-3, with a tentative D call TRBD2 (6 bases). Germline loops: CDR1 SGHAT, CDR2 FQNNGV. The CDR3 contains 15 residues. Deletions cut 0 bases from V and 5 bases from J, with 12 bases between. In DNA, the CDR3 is TGTGCCAGCAGCTTAGATCTCGGGGGACGAGATACGCAGTATTTT. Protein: CASSLDLGGRDTQYF.

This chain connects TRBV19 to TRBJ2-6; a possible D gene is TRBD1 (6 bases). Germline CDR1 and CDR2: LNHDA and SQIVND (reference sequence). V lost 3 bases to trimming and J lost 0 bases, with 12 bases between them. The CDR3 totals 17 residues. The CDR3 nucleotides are TGTGCCAGTAGTATCCAGGGGACACTCTCTGGGGCCAACGTCCTGACTTTC. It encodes CASSIQGTLSGANVLTF.

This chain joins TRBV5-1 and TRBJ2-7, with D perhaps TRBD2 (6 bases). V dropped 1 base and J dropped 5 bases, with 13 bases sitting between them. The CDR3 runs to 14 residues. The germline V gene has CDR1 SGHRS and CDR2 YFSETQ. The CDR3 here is CASSLSFAGNEQYF. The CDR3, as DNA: TGCGCCAGCAGCTTGAGTTTTGCGGGAAACGAGCAGTACTTC.

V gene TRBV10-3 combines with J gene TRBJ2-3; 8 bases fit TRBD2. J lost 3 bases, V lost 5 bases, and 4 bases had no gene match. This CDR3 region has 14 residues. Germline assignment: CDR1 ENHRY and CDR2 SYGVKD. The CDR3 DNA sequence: TGTGCCATCAGTCCCCTAGCGGGTACAGATACGCAGTATTTT. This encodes CAISPLAGTDTQYF.

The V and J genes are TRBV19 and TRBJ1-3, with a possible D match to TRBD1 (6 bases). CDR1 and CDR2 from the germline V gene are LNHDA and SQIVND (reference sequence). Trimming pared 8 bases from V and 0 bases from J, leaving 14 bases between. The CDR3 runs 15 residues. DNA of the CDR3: TGTGCCAGTCGGGGCTCCAGGGGCTCTGGAAACACCATATATTTT. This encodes CASRGSRGSGNTIYF.

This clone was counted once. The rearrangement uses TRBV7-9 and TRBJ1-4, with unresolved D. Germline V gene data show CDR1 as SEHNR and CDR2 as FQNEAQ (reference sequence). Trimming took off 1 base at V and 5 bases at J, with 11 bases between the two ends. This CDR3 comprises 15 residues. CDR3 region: CASSLGAGENEKLFF. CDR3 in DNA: TGTGCCAGCAGCTTAGGGGCCGGGGAAAATGAAAAACTGTTTTTT.

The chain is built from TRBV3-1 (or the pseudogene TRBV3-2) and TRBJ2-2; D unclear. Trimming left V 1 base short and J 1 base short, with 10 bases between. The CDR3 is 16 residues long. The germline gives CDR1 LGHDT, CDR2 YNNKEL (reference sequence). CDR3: CASSQAPAVNTGELFF. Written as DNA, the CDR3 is TGTGCCAGCAGCCAAGCGCCCGCGGTGAACACCGGGGAGCTGTTTTTT.

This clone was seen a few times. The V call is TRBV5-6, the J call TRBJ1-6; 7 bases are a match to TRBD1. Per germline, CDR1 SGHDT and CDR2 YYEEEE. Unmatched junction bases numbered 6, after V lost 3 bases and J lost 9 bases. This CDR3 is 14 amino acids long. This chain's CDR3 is CASSYPDRSSPLHF. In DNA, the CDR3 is TGTGCCAGCAGCTACCCGGACAGGTCTTCACCCCTCCACTTT.

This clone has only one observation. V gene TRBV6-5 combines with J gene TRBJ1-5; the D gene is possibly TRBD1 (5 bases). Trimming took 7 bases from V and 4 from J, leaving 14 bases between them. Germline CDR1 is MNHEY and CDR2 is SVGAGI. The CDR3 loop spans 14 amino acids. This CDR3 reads CASTNDRVNQPQHF. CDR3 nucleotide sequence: TGTGCCAGCACCAATGACAGAGTTAATCAGCCCCAGCATTTT.

This CDR3 reads CASSLADLTGAYGYTF. The CDR3 region has the DNA TGCGCCAGCAGCTTGGCCGATTTGACAGGGGCCTATGGCTACACCTTC. The chain has TRBV5-1 and TRBJ1-2; TRBD1 matches at 8 bases. Germline V lookup: CDR1 SGHRS, CDR2 YFSETQ. The CDR3 runs 16 residues. V shed 0 bases, J shed 4 bases, and the junction held 8 bases outside the gene matches.

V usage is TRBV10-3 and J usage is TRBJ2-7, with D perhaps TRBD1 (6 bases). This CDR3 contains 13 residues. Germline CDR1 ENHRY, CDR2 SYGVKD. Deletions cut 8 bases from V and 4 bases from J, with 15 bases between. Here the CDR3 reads CAISTGFLYEQYF. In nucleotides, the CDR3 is TGTGCCATCTCCACAGGGTTCCTTTACGAGCAGTACTTC.